At least ten counts were recorded for the clone carrying this T cell receptor (beta chain). Its antigen is still unknown. The sample is drawn from a study of CD8 T cells in ankylosing spondylitis. Whole-study results and caveats: Previously reported in reactive arthritis synovial fluid and blood were some of the motif variants. A motif in TCR beta, a set of under 10 highly homologous variants, appeared characteristic of ankylosing spondylitis blood. Clones linked to disease were reported to show significant enrichment in matched ankylosing spondylitis synovial fluid.

Molecular-barcoded quantitative 5'-RACE produced these TCR beta libraries. TCRdb recomputed calls from the 5' RACE reads with MiXCR, one row per CDR3 protein. The sample includes more than 110,000 distinct CDR3 sequences, roughly 8% of them seen just once. The V gene's germline CDR1 is SGHRS and CDR2 YFSETQ. The V segment lost 4 bases and the J segment 0 bases; nucleotides outside the gene matches: 8. This CDR3 spans 17 amino acids. This clonotype was obtained from a male donor with ankylosing spondylitis. Material: synovial fluid, either unsorted or a sorted T cell fraction (not recorded which). The chain has TRBV5-1 and TRBJ2-2; 8 bases are a match to TRBD2. The CDR3 protein is CASSRSSGPTNTGELFF. In DNA form, the CDR3 reads TGCGCCAGCAGCAGATCTAGCGGGCCTACGAACACCGGGGAGCTGTTTTTT.